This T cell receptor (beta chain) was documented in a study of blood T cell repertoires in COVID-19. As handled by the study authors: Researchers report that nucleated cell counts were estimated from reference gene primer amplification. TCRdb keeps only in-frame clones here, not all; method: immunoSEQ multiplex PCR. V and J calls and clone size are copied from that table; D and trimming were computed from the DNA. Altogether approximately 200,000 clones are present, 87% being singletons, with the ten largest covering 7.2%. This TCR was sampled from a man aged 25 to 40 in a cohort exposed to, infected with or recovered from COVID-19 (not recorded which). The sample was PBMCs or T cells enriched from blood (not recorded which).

This chain's CDR3 is CAISGGLAGDSYNEQFF. Written as DNA, the CDR3 is TGTGCCATCAGTGGGGGACTAGCGGGGGATTCCTACAATGAGCAGTTCTTC. The rearrangement uses TRBV10-3 and TRBJ2-1; 14 nucleotides match TRBD2. The CDR3 loop spans 17 amino acids. Germline lookup yields CDR1 ENHRY and CDR2 SYGVKD. V trimming: 4 bases; J trimming: 1 base; junction bases outside the gene matches: 3.